This T cell receptor beta chain derives from a study of T-cell reconstitution after alpha-beta-depleted transplantation in children (dated by TCRdb to 2016 to 2017). Concerning the study at large: The study quantitatively tracked T-cell immune reconstitution after TCRalphabeta/CD19-depleted allogeneic hematopoietic cell transplantation in children using TCR repertoire profiling. The paper as a whole reports these results and caveats: About two months after transplant, the apparently early recovery of alphabetaT-cell counts reportedly depended on just several hundred clones that had expanded rapidly and came from non-depleted graft cells. Hyperexpanded clone frequencies declined over subsequent months; after one year, T-cell counts and TCRbeta diversity were mostly attributed to newly produced T cells. In some patients, the high TCRbeta diversity seen at day 60 was put down to recipient T cells and intrathymic progenitors that had survived conditioning.

Its CDR3 holds 16 amino acids, cysteine through phenylalanine. Only the CDR3 DNA is retained, 48 bases long and in frame from the first base. Ends trimmed: V by 0 bases, J by 4 bases; bases unmatched to a gene: 9. The germline V gene yields SGHRS for CDR1 and YFSETQ for CDR2. Libraries were prepared through PCR. TCRdb lists the instrument as Illumina HiSeq 2500. TCR libraries were prepared with molecular barcoding, using unique molecular identifiers to normalize TCRbeta repertoire quantification. TCRdb trimmed the raw reads at Q25, called clones with MiXCR and kept productive beta chains. Every CDR3 protein is listed once, alongside the most common genes and DNA of its rows. This sample lists under 450,000 distinct CDR3 sequences; around 15% were detected once. The ten largest account for under 30% of the sample. This clonotype was counted between two and nine times. Its antigen target is currently unknown. Base qualities are not at hand, and no much larger clone is one base apart.

According to the study, the label for this sample's treatment or condition signals: allogeneic hematopoietic cell transplantation with graft depleted of TCRalphabeta T cells and CD19 B cells. The transplant recipients were children given TCRalphabeta/CD19-depleted allogeneic hematopoietic cell grafts. The clonotype was recovered from a boy younger than two who had a stem cell transplant for Wiskott-Aldrich syndrome, so the T cells may come from the graft donor. The material was PBMCs, mostly from graft donor cells, obtained 360 days after TCRalphabeta/CD19-depleted stem cell transplant. The rearranged chain carries TRBV5-1 and TRBJ2-5, with 7 central nucleotides matching TRBD2. At the DNA level, the sequence is TGCGCCAGCAGCTTGGTGGCCGGGGGAGGGAGAGAGACCCAGTACTTC. Translated, this gives CASSLVAGGGRETQYF.